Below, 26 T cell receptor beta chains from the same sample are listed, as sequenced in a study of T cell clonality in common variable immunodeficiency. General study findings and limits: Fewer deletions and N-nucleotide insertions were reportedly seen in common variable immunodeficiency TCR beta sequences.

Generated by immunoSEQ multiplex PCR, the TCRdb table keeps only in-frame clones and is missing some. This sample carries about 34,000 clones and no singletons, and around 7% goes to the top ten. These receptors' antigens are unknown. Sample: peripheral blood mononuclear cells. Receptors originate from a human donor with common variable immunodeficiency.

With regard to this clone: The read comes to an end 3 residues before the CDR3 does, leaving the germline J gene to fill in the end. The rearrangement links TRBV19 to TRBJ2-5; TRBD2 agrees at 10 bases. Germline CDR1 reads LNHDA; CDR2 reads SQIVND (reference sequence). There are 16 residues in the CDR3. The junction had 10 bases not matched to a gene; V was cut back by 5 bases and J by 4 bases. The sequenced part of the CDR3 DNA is TGTGCCAGTAGTGCGACTAGCGGGTGGCTAAGAGAGACC. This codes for CASSATSGWLRET. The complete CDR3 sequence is CASSATSGWLRETQYF.

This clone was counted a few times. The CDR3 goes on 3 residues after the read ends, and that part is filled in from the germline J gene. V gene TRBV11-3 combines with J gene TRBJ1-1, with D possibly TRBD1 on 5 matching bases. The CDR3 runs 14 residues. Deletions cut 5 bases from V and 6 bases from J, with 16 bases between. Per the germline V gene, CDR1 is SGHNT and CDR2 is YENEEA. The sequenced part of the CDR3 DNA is TGTGCCAGCAGCCTAGTTGGGGGGGTTGCTGAA. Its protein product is CASSLVGGVAE. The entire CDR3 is CASSLVGGVAEAFF.

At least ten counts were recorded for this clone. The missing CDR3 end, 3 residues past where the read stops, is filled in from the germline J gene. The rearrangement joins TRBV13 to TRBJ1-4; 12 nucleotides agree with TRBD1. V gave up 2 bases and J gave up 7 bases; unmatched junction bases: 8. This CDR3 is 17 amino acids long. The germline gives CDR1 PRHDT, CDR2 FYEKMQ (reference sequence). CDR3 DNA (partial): TGTGCCAGCAGCTTATACTCGGGGACAGGGGGCGGTGAAAAA. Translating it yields CASSLYSGTGGGEK. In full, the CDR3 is CASSLYSGTGGGEKLFF.

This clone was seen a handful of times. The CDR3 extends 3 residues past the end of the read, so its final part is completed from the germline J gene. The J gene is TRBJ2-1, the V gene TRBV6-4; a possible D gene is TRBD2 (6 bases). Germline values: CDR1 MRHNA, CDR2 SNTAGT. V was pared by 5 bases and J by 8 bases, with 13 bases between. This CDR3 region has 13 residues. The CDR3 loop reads CASSNLGGDEQFF. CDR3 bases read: TGTGCCAGCAGTAACCTCGGGGGAGATGAG.

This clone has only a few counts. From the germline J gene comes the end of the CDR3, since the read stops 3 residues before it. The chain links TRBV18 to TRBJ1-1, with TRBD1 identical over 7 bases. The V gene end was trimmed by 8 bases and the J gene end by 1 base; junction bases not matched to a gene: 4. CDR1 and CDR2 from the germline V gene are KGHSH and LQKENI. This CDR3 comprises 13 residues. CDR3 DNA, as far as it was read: TGTGCCAGCGGGACAGTGGGGAACACTGAA. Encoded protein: CASGTVGNTE. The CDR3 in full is CASGTVGNTEAFF.

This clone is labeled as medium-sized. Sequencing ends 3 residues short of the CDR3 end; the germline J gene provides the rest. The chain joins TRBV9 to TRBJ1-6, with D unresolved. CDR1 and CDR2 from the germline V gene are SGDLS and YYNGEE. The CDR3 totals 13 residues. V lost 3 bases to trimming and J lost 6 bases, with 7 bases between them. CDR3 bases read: TGTGCCAGCAGCGGAGAGGCTAATTCACCC. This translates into CASSGEANSP. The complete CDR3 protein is CASSGEANSPLHF.

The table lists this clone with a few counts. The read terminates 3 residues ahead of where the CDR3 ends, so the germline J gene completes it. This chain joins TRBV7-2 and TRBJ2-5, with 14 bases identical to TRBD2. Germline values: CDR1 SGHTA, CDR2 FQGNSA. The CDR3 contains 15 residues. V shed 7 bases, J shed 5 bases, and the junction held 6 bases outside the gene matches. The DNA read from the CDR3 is TGTGCCAGCAAGGAGGGACTAGCGGGAGACGAGACC. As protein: CASKEGLAGDET. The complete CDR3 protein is CASKEGLAGDETQYF. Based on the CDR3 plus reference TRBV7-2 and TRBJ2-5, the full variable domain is GAGVSQSPSNKVTEKGKDVELRCDPISGHTALYWYRQSLGQGLEFLIYFQGNSAPDKSGLPSDRFSAERTGGSVSTLTIQRTQQEDSAVYLCASKEGLAGDETQYFGPGTRLLVL.

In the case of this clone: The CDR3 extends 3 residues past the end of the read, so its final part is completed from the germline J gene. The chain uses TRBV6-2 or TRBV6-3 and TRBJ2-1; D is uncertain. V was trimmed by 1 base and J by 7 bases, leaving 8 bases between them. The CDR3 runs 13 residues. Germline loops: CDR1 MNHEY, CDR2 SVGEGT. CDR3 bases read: TGTGCCAGCAGTTACTTGCCAACTAATGAG. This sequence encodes CASSYLPTNE. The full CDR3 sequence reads CASSYLPTNEQFF.

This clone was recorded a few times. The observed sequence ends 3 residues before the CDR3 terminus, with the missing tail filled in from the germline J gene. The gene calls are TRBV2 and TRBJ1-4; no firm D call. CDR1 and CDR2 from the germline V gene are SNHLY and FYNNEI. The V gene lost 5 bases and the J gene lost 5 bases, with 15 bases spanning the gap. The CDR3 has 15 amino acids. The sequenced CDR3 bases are TGTGCCAGCAGTCGGCGTGCGGTGATAAATGAAAAA. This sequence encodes CASSRRAVINEK. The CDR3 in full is CASSRRAVINEKLFF. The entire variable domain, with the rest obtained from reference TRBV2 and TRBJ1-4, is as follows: EPEVTQTPSHQVTQMGQEVILRCVPISNHLYFYWYRQILGQKVEFLVSFYNNEISEKSEIFDDQFSVERPDGSNFTLKIRSTKLEDSAMYFCASSRRAVINEKLFFGSGTQLSVL.

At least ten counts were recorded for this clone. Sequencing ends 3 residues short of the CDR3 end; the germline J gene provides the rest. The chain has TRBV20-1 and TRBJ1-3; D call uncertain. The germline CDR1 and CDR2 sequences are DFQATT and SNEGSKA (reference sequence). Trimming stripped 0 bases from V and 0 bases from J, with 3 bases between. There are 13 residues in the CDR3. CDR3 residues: CSARDNSGNTIYF. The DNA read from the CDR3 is TGCAGTGCTAGAGACAACTCTGGAAACACC.

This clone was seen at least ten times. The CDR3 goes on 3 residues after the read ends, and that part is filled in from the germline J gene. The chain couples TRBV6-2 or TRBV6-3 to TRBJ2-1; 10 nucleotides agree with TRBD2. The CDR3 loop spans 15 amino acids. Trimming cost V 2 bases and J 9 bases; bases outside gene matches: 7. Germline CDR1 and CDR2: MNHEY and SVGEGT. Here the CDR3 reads CASSYVPSGRIEQFF. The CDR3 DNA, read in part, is TGTGCCAGCAGTTACGTGCCTAGCGGGAGAATTGAG.

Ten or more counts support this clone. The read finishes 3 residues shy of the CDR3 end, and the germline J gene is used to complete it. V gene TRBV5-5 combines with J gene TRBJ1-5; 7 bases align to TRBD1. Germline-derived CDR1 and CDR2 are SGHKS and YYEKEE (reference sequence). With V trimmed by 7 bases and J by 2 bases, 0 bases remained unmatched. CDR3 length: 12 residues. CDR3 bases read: TGTGCCAGCGGACAGGGCAATCAGCCC. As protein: CASGQGNQP. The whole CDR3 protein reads CASGQGNQPQHF.

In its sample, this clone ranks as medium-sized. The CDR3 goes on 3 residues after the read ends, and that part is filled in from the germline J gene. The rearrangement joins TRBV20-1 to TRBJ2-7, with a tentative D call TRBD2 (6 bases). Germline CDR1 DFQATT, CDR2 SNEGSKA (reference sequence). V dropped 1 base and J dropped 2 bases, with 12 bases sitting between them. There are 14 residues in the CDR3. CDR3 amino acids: CSARGGVNPYEQYF. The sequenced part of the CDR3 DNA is TGCAGTGCTAGAGGGGGGGTGAATCCCTACGAG.

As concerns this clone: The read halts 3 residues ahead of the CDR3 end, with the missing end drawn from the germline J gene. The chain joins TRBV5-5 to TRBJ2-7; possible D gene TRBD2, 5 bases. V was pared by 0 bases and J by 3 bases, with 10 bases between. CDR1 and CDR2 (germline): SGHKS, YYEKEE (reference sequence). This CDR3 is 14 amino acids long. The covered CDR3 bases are TGTGCCAGCAGCTTGGTGCGGGCAGGCTACGAG. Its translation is CASSLVRAGYE. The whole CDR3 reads CASSLVRAGYEQYF. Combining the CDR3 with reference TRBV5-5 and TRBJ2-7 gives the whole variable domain DAGVTQSPTHLIKTRGQQVTLRCSPISGHKSVSWYQQVLGQGPQFIFQYYEKEERGRGNFPDRFSARQFPNYSSELNVNALLLGDSALYLCASSLVRAGYEQYFGPGTRLTVT.

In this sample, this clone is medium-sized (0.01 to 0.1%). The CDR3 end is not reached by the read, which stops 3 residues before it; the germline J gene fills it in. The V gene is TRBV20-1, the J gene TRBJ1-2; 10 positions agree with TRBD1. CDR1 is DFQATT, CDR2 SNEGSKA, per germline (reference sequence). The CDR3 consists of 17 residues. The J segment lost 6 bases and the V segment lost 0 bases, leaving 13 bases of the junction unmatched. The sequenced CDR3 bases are TGCAGTGCTAGAGACCTACGTCGCAGCGGGACAGGGGATGGC. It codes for CSARDLRRSGTGDG. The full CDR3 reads CSARDLRRSGTGDGYTF.

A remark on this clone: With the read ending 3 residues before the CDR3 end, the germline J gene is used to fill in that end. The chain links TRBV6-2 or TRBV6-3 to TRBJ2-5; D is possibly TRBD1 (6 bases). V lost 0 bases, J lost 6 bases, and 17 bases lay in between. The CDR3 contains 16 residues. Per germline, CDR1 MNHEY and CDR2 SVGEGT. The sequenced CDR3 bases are TGTGCCAGCAGTTACTCGACGTTCAGGGGATATAAGACC. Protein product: CASSYSTFRGYKT. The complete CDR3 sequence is CASSYSTFRGYKTQYF.

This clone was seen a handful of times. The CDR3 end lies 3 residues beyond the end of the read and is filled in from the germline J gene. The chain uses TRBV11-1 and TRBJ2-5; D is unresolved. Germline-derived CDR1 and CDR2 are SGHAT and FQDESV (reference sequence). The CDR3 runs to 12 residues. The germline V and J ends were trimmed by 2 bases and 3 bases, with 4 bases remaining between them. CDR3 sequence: CASSLREETQYF. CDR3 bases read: TGTGCCAGCAGCTTAAGGGAAGAGACC.

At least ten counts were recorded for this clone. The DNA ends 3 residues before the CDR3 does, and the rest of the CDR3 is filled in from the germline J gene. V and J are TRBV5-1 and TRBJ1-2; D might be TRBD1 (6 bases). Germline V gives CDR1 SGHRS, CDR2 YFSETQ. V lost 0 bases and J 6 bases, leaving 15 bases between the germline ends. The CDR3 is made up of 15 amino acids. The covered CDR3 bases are TGCGCCAGCAGCTTGGCGGGACAAGGAATGGATGGC. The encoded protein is CASSLAGQGMDG. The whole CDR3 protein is CASSLAGQGMDGYTF.

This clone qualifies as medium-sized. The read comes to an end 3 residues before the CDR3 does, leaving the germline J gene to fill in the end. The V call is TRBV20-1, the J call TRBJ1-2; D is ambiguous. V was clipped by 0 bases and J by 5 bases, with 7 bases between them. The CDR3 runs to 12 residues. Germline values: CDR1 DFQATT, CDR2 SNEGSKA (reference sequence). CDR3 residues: CSARESRYGYTF. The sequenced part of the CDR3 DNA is TGCAGTGCTAGAGAATCGAGGTATGGC.

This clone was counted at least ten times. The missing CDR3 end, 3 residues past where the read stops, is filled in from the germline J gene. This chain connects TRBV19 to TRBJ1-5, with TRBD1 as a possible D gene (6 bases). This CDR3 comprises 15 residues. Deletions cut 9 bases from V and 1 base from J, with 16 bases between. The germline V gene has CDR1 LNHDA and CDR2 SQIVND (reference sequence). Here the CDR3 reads CASRNQGSSNQPQHF. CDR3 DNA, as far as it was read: TGTGCCAGCCGAAACCAGGGGTCGAGCAATCAGCCC.

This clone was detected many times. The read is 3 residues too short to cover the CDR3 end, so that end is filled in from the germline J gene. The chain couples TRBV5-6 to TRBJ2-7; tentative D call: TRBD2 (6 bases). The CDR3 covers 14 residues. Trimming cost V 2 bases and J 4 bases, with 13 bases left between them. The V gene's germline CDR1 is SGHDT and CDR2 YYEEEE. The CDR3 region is CASSFSGTPYEQYF. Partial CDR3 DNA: TGTGCCAGCAGCTTTTCCGGGACTCCATACGAG.

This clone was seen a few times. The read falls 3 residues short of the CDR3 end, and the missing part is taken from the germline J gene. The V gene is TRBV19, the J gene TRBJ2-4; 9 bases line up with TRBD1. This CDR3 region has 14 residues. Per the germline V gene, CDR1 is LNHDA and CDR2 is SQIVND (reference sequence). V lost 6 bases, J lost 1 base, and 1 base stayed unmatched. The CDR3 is CASRDRGAKNIQYF. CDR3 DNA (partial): TGTGCCAGTAGGGACAGGGGCGCCAAAAACATT.

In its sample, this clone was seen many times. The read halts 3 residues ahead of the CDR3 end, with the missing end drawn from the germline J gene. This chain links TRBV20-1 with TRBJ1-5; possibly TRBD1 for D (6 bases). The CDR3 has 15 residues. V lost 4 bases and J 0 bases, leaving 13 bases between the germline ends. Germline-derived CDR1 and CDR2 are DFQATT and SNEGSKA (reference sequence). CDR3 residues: CSATPGTNSNQPQHF. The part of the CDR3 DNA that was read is TGCAGTGCTACCCCCGGGACAAATAGCAATCAGCCC.

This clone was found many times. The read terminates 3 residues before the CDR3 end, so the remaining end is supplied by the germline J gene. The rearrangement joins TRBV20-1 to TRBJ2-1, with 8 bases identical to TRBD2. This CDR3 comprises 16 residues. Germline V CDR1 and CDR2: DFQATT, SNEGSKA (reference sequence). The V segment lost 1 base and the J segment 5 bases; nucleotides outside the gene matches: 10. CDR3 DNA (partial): TGCAGTGCTAGAGTAGTTGGGAGCGGGAGTAACAATGAG. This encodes CSARVVGSGSNNE. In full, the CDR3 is CSARVVGSGSNNEQFF.

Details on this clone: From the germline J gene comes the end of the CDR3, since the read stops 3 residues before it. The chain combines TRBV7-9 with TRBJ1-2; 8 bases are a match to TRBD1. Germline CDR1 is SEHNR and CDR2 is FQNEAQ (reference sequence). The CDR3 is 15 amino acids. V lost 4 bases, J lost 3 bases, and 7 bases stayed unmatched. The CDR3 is CASSYLGQEYYGYTF. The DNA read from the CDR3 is TGTGCCAGCAGCTATCTGGGACAGGAGTACTATGGC.

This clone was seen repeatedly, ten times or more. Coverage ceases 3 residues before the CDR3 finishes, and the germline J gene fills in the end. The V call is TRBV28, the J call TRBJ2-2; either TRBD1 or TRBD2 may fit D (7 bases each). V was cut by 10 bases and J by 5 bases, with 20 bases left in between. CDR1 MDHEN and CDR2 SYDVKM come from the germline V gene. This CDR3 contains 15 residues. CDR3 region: CAIRETGRGTGELFF. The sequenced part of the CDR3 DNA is TGTGCCATCAGAGAGACAGGGAGGGGTACCGGGGAG.